These 7 T cell receptor beta chains originate from one sample sequenced in a study of cytomegalovirus exposure and HLA in healthy donors. TCRdb keeps only in-frame clones here, not all; method: immunoSEQ multiplex PCR. The table records about 160,000 clones, 85% to 90% of them present only once. The sequenced sample was PBMCs. These receptors were obtained from a young woman in good health and CMV-seropositive.

The genes are TRBV6-5 and TRBJ1-5; D is unclear. The CDR3 sequence is 14 residues long. Looked up from germline, CDR1 is MNHEY and CDR2 is SVGAGI. Trimming stripped 6 bases from V and 0 bases from J, with 9 bases between. The CDR3 DNA follows: TGTGCCAGCAGCCCACTCTATAGCAATCAGCCCCAGCATTTT. Amino acid sequence: CASSPLYSNQPQHF.

The rearrangement uses TRBV5-6 and TRBJ1-2; D is possibly TRBD1 (6 bases). The CDR3 is 12 residues long. Trimming cost V 3 bases and J 5 bases, with 8 bases left between them. Germline CDR1 SGHDT, CDR2 YYEEEE. The CDR3 nucleotides are TGTGCCAGCAGCTCCACAGGGTATGGCTACACCTTC. This sequence encodes CASSSTGYGYTF.

The chain recombines TRBV6-1 with TRBJ2-1; D unresolved. CDR1 is MNHNS and CDR2 is SASEGT in the germline V gene. This CDR3 is built from 16 residues. V shed 3 bases and J shed 4 bases, with 16 bases lying between them. Written as DNA, the CDR3 is TGTGCCAGCAGTGACCCCAGAGCTGAGACTTACAATGAGCAGTTCTTC. Translation gives CASSDPRAETYNEQFF.

The chain couples TRBV5-4 to TRBJ2-1, with unresolved D. CDR3 length equals 13 residues. Trimming took 4 bases from V and 7 from J, leaving 12 bases between them. CDR1 is SGHNT and CDR2 is YYREEE in the germline V gene (reference sequence). The DNA of the CDR3 is TGTGCCAGCAGCCGGGTCCCTGGGAATGAGCAGTTCTTC. Protein sequence: CASSRVPGNEQFF.

The J gene is TRBJ2-7, the V gene TRBV15; 7 nucleotides align to TRBD1. Germline V lookup: CDR1 LNHNV, CDR2 YYDKDF (reference sequence). The CDR3 sequence is 17 residues long. V was pared by 5 bases and J by 5 bases, with 18 bases of the junction left unmatched. The CDR3 DNA is TGTGCCACCAGCGCAGAGCGAGGGGGCACTCTAAGCAACGAGCAGTACTTC. Translating it yields CATSAERGGTLSNEQYF.

The V gene is TRBV27, the J gene TRBJ2-1, with 14 positions matching TRBD2. From germline, CDR1 is MNHEY and CDR2 SMNVEV (reference sequence). V shed 5 bases, J shed 6 bases, and the junction held 6 bases outside the gene matches. The CDR3 spans 16 residues. CDR3 nucleotide sequence: TGTGCCAGCAGTCAGATCGGGACTAGCGGGAGCAATGAGCAGTTCTTC. This translates into CASSQIGTSGSNEQFF.

About this clone itself: The identical CDR3 is also encoded by other nucleotide sequences in the sample. The J gene is TRBJ2-1, the V gene TRBV18, with 11 bases identical to TRBD2. Germline loops: CDR1 KGHSH, CDR2 LQKENI. V shed 6 bases and J 1 base; nucleotides not matched to a gene: 5. There are 16 residues in the CDR3. The CDR3 region has the DNA TGTGCCAGCTCCCCAGGACTAGCGGGTTCCTACAATGAGCAGTTCTTC. Protein product: CASSPGLAGSYNEQFF.